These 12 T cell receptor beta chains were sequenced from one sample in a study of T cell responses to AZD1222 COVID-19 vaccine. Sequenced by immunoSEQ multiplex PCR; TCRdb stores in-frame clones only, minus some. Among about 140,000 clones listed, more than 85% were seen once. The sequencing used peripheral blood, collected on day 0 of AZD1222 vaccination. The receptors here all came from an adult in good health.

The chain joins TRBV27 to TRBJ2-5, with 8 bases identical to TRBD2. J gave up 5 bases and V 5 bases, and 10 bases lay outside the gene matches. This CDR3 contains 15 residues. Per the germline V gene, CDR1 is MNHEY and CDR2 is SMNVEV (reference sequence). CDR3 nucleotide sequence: TGTGCCAGCAGTAATTCAGCGGGAGTATTGGAGACCCAGTACTTC. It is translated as CASSNSAGVLETQYF.

In nucleotides, the CDR3 is TGTGCCAGCAGGGATAACTATGGCTACACCTTC. This translates into CASRDNYGYTF. The chain couples TRBV27 to TRBJ1-2, with no clear D. V shed 6 bases and J shed 1 base, with 3 bases lying between them. CDR1 MNHEY and CDR2 SMNVEV come from the germline V gene (reference sequence). CDR3 length: 11 residues.

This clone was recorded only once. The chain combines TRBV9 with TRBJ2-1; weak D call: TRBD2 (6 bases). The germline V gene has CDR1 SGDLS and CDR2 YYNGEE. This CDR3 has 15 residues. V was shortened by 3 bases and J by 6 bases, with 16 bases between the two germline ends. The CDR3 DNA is TGTGCCAGCAGCGCCCGGGAGAGCGAAGGCAATGAGCAGTTCTTC. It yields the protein CASSARESEGNEQFF.

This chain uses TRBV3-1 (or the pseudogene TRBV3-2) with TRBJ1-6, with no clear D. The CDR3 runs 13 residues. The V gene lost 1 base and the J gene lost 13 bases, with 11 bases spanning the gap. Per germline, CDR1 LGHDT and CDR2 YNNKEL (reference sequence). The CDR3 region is CASSQGFKGPLHF. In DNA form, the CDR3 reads TGTGCCAGCAGCCAAGGTTTTAAAGGGCCCCTCCACTTT.

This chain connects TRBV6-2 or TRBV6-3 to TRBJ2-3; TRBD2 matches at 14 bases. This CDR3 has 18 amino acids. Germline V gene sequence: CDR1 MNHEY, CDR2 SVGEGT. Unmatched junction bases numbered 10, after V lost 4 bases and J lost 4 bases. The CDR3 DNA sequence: TGTGCCAGCAGTTCTAAACCAGGGACTAGCGGGGGAGCAGATACGCAGTATTTT. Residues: CASSSKPGTSGGADTQYF.

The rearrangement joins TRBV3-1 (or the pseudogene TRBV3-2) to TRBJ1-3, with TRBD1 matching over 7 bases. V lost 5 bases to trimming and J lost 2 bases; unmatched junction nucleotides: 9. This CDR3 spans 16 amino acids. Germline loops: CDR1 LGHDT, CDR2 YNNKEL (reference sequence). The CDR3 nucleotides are TGTGCCAGCAGCGCTACCTCCGGACAGGCTGGAAACACCATATATTTT. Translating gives CASSATSGQAGNTIYF.

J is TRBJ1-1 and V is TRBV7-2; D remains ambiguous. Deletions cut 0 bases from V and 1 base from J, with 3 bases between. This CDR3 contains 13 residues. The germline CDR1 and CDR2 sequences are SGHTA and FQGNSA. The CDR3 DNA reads TGTGCCAGCAGCTTAGCTACGAACACTGAAGCTTTCTTT. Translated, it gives CASSLATNTEAFF.

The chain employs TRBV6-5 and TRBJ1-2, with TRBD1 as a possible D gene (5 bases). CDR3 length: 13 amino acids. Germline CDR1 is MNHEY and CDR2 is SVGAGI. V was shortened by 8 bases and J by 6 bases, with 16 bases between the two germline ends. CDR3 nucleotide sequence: TGTGCCAGCCGACCGCAGGGTCTAGATGGCTACACCTTC. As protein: CASRPQGLDGYTF.

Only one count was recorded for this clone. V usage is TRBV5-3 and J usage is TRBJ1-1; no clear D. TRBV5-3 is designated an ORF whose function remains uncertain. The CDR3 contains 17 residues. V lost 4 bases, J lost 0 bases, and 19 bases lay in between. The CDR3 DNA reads TGTGCCAGAAGCCAGAGAATAAGTCTTATCATGAACACTGAAGCTTTCTTT. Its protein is CARSQRISLIMNTEAFF.

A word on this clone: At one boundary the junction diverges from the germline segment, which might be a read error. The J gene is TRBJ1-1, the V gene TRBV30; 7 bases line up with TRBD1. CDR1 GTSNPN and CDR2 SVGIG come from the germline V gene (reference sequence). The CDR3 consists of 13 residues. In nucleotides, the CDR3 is TGTGCCAGGAGGACAGGAATGTTCACTGAAGCTTTCTTT. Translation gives CARRTGMFTEAFF.

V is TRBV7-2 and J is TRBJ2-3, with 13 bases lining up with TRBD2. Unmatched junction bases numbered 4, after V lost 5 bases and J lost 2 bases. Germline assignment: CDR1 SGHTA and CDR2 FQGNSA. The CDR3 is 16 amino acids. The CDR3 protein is CASSLTSGGFTDTQYF. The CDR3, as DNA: TGTGCCAGCAGCCTGACTAGCGGGGGGTTCACAGATACGCAGTATTTT.

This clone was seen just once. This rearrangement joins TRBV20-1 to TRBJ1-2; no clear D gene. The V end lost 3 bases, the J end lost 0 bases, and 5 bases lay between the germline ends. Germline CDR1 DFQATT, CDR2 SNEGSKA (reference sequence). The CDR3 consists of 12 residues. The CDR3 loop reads CSASSSNYGYTF. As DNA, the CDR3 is TGCAGTGCTAGTTCGTCTAACTATGGCTACACCTTC.